A single sample is the source of the 20 T cell receptor beta chains below, sequenced in a study of post-analysis software for immune sequencing data. The TCR beta cDNA libraries carried unique molecular identifiers. TCRdb itself ran the PCR reads through MiXCR, one entry per CDR3 protein. Of more than 500,000 distinct CDR3 sequences detected, roughly 34% appear once; the ten largest clones hold less than 6%. Study-level findings and limits: TRBV segments more frequent in patients than in controls numbered a few and included TRBV5-6, TRBV5-1 and TRBV20-1.

No antigen is known for these receptors. The sequencing sample was made of blood. The source is a girl younger than 18 with multiple sclerosis.

This sequence joins TRBV9 and TRBJ2-1, with TRBD2 as a possible D gene (6 bases). There are 12 residues in the CDR3. V lost 0 bases, J lost 12 bases, and 10 bases lay in between. Germline CDR1 and CDR2: SGDLS and YYNGEE. The DNA for the CDR3 is TGTGCCAGCAGCGTAGTAAGCGGGCGGCAGTTCTTC. Residues: CASSVVSGRQFF.

This clonotype has only a few counts. V and J are TRBV7-9 and TRBJ2-7, with D uncertain. The germline gives CDR1 SEHNR, CDR2 FQNEAQ (reference sequence). The CDR3 runs to 12 residues. V was cut by 3 bases and J by 5 bases, with 8 bases left in between. This CDR3 reads CASSFIGDEQYF. The DNA of the CDR3 is TGTGCCAGCAGCTTTATCGGAGACGAGCAGTACTTC.

The V gene is TRBV20-1, the J gene TRBJ2-3, with D hard to call. The CDR3 runs to 10 residues. CDR1 and CDR2 from the germline V gene are DFQATT and SNEGSKA (reference sequence). V gave up 4 bases and J gave up 11 bases, with 10 bases separating them. For the CDR3, the DNA is TGCAGTGCTATAAGCCTTTGGCAGTATTTT. Residues: CSAISLWQYF.

In this sample, this clonotype turned up a few times. V gene TRBV4-1 combines with J gene TRBJ1-2; 11 nucleotides match TRBD1. The CDR3 runs 16 residues. V lost 3 bases to trimming and J lost 4 bases; unmatched junction nucleotides: 7. Germline CDR1 and CDR2: MGHRA and YSYEKL. The CDR3 spells CASSHSGTGGIYGYTF. CDR3 nucleotides: TGCGCCAGCAGCCATTCGGGGACAGGGGGAATCTATGGCTACACCTTC.

This chain connects TRBV20-1 to TRBJ1-2; 7 nucleotides match TRBD1. Germline V CDR1 and CDR2: DFQATT, SNEGSKA (reference sequence). The trim removed 3 bases at V and 3 bases at J, leaving 7 bases unmatched. There are 14 residues in the CDR3. In DNA, the CDR3 is TGCAGTGCTAGGGCAGGGGGGAGCGACTATGGCTACACCTTC. Its translation: CSARAGGSDYGYTF.

The rearrangement links TRBV24-1 to TRBJ2-7; 9 positions agree with TRBD1. The CDR3 sequence is 15 residues long. The V gene end was trimmed by 4 bases and the J gene end by 4 bases; junction bases not matched to a gene: 7. The germline gives CDR1 KGHDR, CDR2 SFDVKD. The DNA for the CDR3 is TGTGCCACCAGTGACCCGGGACAGGGCCATTACGAGCAGTACTTC. Translated, it gives CATSDPGQGHYEQYF.

This clonotype has more than one count but fewer than ten. CDR3 residues: CATSMGQTNNEQFF. The CDR3 DNA reads TGTGCCACCAGCATGGGACAGACGAACAATGAGCAGTTCTTC. V and J are TRBV24-1 and TRBJ2-1; 7 bases agree with TRBD1. The CDR3 is 14 amino acids. V lost 7 bases, J lost 5 bases, and 7 bases stayed unmatched. Germline CDR1 is KGHDR and CDR2 is SFDVKD.

The rearrangement joins TRBV20-1 to TRBJ1-2, with a tentative D call TRBD1 (6 bases). With 6 bases removed from V and 8 bases from J, the gap between germline ends came to 16 bases. The germline CDR1 and CDR2 sequences are DFQATT and SNEGSKA (reference sequence). This CDR3 is 12 amino acids long. CDR3 sequence reads: CSALLDRRGYTF. CDR3 coding DNA: TGCAGTGCCCTCCTCGACAGGCGGGGCTACACCTTC.

In its sample, this clonotype was seen many times. V is TRBV29-1 and J is TRBJ2-5; no definite D call. The CDR3 runs to 13 residues. Trimming removed 6 bases at V and 5 bases at J, with 16 bases between. CDR1 is SQVTM, CDR2 ANQGSEA, per germline. As DNA, the CDR3 is TGCAGCGTGGTGGGTGCAGGATTGGAGACCCAGTACTTC. It codes for CSVVGAGLETQYF. Based on the CDR3 plus reference TRBV29-1 and TRBJ2-5, the full variable domain is SAVISQKPSRDICQRGTSLTIQCQVDSQVTMMFWYRQQPGQSLTLIATANQGSEATYESGFVIDKFPISRPNLTFSTLTVSNMSPEDSSIYLCSVVGAGLETQYFGPGTRLLVL.

This clonotype occurred a few times. This sequence joins TRBV29-1 and TRBJ2-7; no clear D. The J call may be faulty, since TRBJ2-5 better matches the DNA end. The CDR3 consists of 16 residues. CDR1 and CDR2 (germline): SQVTM, ANQGSEA. CDR3 DNA: TGCAGCGTTGAAGATCTGTCCCCGGGCCTAGAAGAGACCCAGTACTTC. Protein sequence: CSVEDLSPGLEETQYF.

This clonotype was recorded a few times. The chain's CDR3 is CASSPSPAGAKNIQYF. CDR3 DNA sequence: TGTGCCAGCAGTCCCAGTCCAGCGGGGGCCAAAAACATTCAGTACTTC. The V and J genes are TRBV13 and TRBJ2-4, with 7 bases that match TRBD2. Germline-derived CDR1 and CDR2 are PRHDT and FYEKMQ (reference sequence). V lost 6 bases to trimming and J lost 1 base; unmatched junction nucleotides: 9. The CDR3 loop spans 16 amino acids. Filled out from reference TRBV13 and TRBJ2-4, the complete variable domain reads AAGVIQSPRHLIKEKRETATLKCYPIPRHDTVYWYQQGPGQDPQFLISFYEKMQSDKGSIPDRFSAQQFSDYHSELNMSSLELGDSALYFCASSPSPAGAKNIQYFGAGTRLSVL.

The chain employs TRBV5-1 and TRBJ2-1, with 13 bases matching TRBD2. The V and J ends lost 2 bases and 5 bases, in that order; junction bases with no gene match: 7. CDR3 length equals 17 residues. The germline CDR1 and CDR2 sequences are SGHRS and YFSETQ. CDR3 coding DNA: TGCGCCAGCAGCTTTGCTCTTACTAGCGGGGGGGACAATGAGCAGTTCTTC. Translated: CASSFALTSGGDNEQFF. Variable domain in full (rest from reference TRBV5-1 and TRBJ2-1): KAGVTQTPRYLIKTRGQQVTLSCSPISGHRSVSWYQQTPGQGLQFLFEYFSETQRNKGNFPGRFSGRQFSNSRSEMNVSTLELGDSALYLCASSFALTSGGDNEQFFGPGTRLTVL.

This clonotype was observed a few times. The chain joins TRBV20-1 to TRBJ1-2, with 7 bases matching TRBD1. This CDR3 is built from 12 residues. Germline V gives CDR1 DFQATT, CDR2 SNEGSKA (reference sequence). The ends lost 6 bases at V and 7 bases at J; junction bases unmatched: 8. CDR3 region: CSAHLGGPGYTF. Written as DNA, the CDR3 is TGCAGTGCCCACCTAGGGGGCCCTGGCTACACCTTC.

The table lists this clonotype with a few counts. The DNA for the CDR3 is TGCGCCAGCAGCTTGCAAGTCAGGGCGGATACGCAGTATTTT. This translates into CASSLQVRADTQYF. The chain uses TRBV5-1 and TRBJ2-3; D might be TRBD1 (5 bases). The V gene lost 1 base and the J gene lost 6 bases, with 12 bases spanning the gap. Per germline, CDR1 SGHRS and CDR2 YFSETQ. The CDR3 runs to 14 residues.

Only a few counts were recorded for this clonotype. The DNA of the CDR3 is TGCGCCAGCAGCCAAGATCGGGGACTGGGCACGGCCCAAGAGACCCAGTACTTC. Its translation: CASSQDRGLGTAQETQYF. The rearrangement uses TRBV4-1 and TRBJ2-5; TRBD2 is a possible D gene (6 bases). The CDR3 covers 18 residues. The germline V gene encodes CDR1 MGHRA and CDR2 YSYEKL. Trimming removed 0 bases from V and 1 base from J, with 18 bases in between.

V gene TRBV5-6 combines with J gene TRBJ1-1, with a tentative D call TRBD1 (6 bases). Trimming removed 4 bases at V and 4 bases at J, with 17 bases between. The CDR3 runs to 15 residues. Germline V gene lookup returns CDR1 SGHDT and CDR2 YYEEEE. The CDR3 spells CASSPNYRVGTEAFF. DNA for the CDR3: TGTGCCAGCAGCCCGAACTACAGGGTGGGCACTGAAGCTTTCTTT. The complete variable domain, with remaining parts taken from reference TRBV5-6 and TRBJ1-1, reads DAGVTQSPTHLIKTRGQQVTLRCSPKSGHDTVSWYQQALGQGPQFIFQYYEEEERQRGNFPDRFSGHQFPNYSSELNVNALLLGDSALYLCASSPNYRVGTEAFFGQGTRLTVV.

Only a few counts were recorded for this clonotype. The chain has TRBV28 and TRBJ2-6; D remains ambiguous. V lost 1 base and J lost 3, with 19 bases in between. CDR1 and CDR2 (germline): MDHEN, SYDVKM. The CDR3 totals 19 residues. The DNA of the CDR3 is TGTGCCAGCAGTTTATTGAGACTCCAGATAAGAGGTGGGGCCAACGTCCTGACTTTC. The encoded protein is CASSLLRLQIRGGANVLTF. Complete variable domain (other parts from reference TRBV28 and TRBJ2-6): DVKVTQSSRYLVKRTGEKVFLECVQDMDHENMFWYRQDPGLGLRLIYFSYDVKMKEKGDIPEGYSVSREKKERFSLILESASTNQTSMYLCASSLLRLQIRGGANVLTFGAGSRLTVL.

The genes are TRBV9 and TRBJ2-1; maybe TRBD1 (7 bases). This CDR3 has 15 residues. Trimming stripped 4 bases from V and 4 bases from J, with 15 bases between. Germline V gives CDR1 SGDLS, CDR2 YYNGEE. CDR3: CASSLQGGLYNEQFF. The CDR3 nucleotides read TGTGCCAGCAGCCTCCAGGGGGGACTGTACAATGAGCAGTTCTTC.

The chain couples TRBV20-1 to TRBJ1-1; no clear D gene. CDR3 length: 11 amino acids. CDR1 is DFQATT and CDR2 is SNEGSKA in the germline V gene (reference sequence). In DNA form, the CDR3 reads TGCAGGGCAACCCCCGATGACCAAGCTTTCTTT. Translation gives CRATPDDQAFF.

Ten or more counts support this clonotype. This chain uses TRBV5-6 with TRBJ1-2, with no clear D. Trimming took 4 bases from V and 2 from J, leaving 12 bases between them. This CDR3 region has 14 residues. In germline, CDR1 is SGHDT, CDR2 YYEEEE. The CDR3 protein is CASSPNGPNYGYTF. The CDR3 DNA is TGTGCCAGCAGCCCCAACGGCCCAAACTATGGCTACACCTTC.